The clone carrying this T cell receptor beta chain occurred many times. The target antigen is unknown. This sample is drawn from a study of molecular identifiers for immune sequencing clone quantification. TCRdb re-derived calls from the PCR reads in MiXCR, one entry per CDR3 protein. The sample records around 480,000 distinct CDR3 sequences, roughly 25% being singletons. General study points: Over 98% of CMV-specific effector molecules, but under 1% of naive ones, were in clones above 20 copies.

V was shortened by 0 bases and J by 4 bases, with 11 bases between the two germline ends. The CDR3 is made up of 14 amino acids. The V gene's germline CDR1 is SGHRS and CDR2 YFSETQ. Specimen: naive CD8+ T cells from blood, with Jurkat cell RNA spiked in. Noted subset: FACS-sorted CD8+CD4-CCR7+CD45RA+ naive T cells. The J gene is TRBJ2-7, the V gene TRBV5-1; D remains ambiguous. This receptor was identified in a human donor in good health. Some libraries in this study had Jurkat cell RNA spiked in. The chain's CDR3 is CASSLAGSQYEQYF. The CDR3 DNA reads TGCGCCAGCAGCTTGGCCGGGTCACAGTACGAGCAGTACTTC.